This T cell receptor (beta chain) was observed in a study of T cells in Graves' hyperthyroidism and ophthalmopathy. Study-level results: From stable hyperthyroidism, ophthalmopathy was set apart by a 13 V-J model.

Patients having uncontrolled infection, another autoimmune disease, pregnancy or lactation were not included. Each 10 ml fresh peripheral blood draw supplied the PBMCs. Amplified TCR beta CDR3 regions derived from RNA transcripts. In the first-round RT-PCR of the TCR CDR3, the HTBI primer set was used. TCRdb passed the multiplex PCR reads through MiXCR, listing each CDR3 protein once. The table shows under 350,000 distinct CDR3 sequences, with 12% to 15% occurring only once. This clonotype was observed at least ten times. Its matching antigen is unknown. Sequencing used blood. This clonotype was obtained from a woman aged 40 to 55 with Graves' ophthalmopathy.

The CDR3 sequence: CASSDRMAEAFF. The DNA of the CDR3 is TGTGCCAGCAGTGACAGAATGGCGGAAGCTTTCTTT. The chain employs TRBV25-1 and TRBJ1-1; D unresolved. This CDR3 contains 12 residues. Germline V gene data show CDR1 as MGHDK and CDR2 as SYGVNS. Trimming stripped 3 bases from V and 8 bases from J, with 10 bases between.